This paragraph reports one T cell receptor beta chain. In its sample, this clonotype was seen many times. Its recognized antigen is unknown. Per-base quality was not reported, and no clone a single base away is much larger than it. This specimen comes from a study of post-analysis software for immune sequencing data (dated by TCRdb to between 2014 and 2016). Regarding the complete study: Disease courses on record covered relapsing-remitting, secondary progressive and progressive-relapsing multiple sclerosis, though some patients had no subtype annotation. A subset of samples was prepared in parallel using single-end sample barcoding, then pooled and co-amplified after Illumina adapter ligation. The patient repertoires were compared against approximately ten previously published healthy control repertoires obtained from donors aged 6 to 25 years.

The library was built by means of PCR. The data were produced on an Illumina HiSeq 2500. To reduce PCR and sequencing biases, unique molecular identifiers were incorporated into the TCR beta cDNA libraries. Every 1 to 10 million input T cells yielded approximately 500,000 cDNA molecules, meaning each molecule approximated one T cell. Patient libraries were prepared and sequenced with the same protocol used for the earlier healthy control dataset. Within a given batch, samples were prepared together, multiplexed and sequenced on the same HiSeq lane. Turning to the authors' computational methods: Raw barcoded reads were processed with MIGEC, discarding single-read molecular identifier groups before consensus assembly and CDR3 extraction. VDJtools was used for post-analysis of the clonotype tables, with diversity normalized by down-sampling every dataset to the smallest sample size. To correct batch-related cross-sample contamination, repertoire overlap clustering matched CDR3 amino acid sequences but not nucleotide sequences. In TCRdb, the public reads were trimmed at Q25 with fastp and aligned with MiXCR, with productive beta chains retained. Every entry covers one CDR3 protein and lists the most common genes and DNA from its rows. The V and J calls and clone size come from TCRdb's table, not from the authors' own analysis. Counted in this sample were fewer than 550,000 distinct CDR3 sequences; under 40% of them appeared once. Jointly, the top ten make up approximately 5.4% of the sample.

General conclusions and limits of the study: Compared with controls, multiple sclerosis patients had significantly lower normalized Chao1 diversity, a finding suggesting substantial peripheral T-cell clonal expansion. Significantly higher frequencies in patients than in controls were found for about 5 TRBV segments, including TRBV5-6, TRBV5-1 and TRBV20-1. Direct clustering with F measure revealed strong co-clustering of samples prepared in the same batch, which led to a batch-effect correction. The control group was slightly older than the multiple sclerosis patient group.

Taken from the germline V gene (reference sequence), the CDR1 and CDR2 loops are DFQATT and SNEGSKA. V is clipped by 1 base and J by 7 bases, and the sequence between their germline boundaries is 10 bases long. The CDR3 spans 12 residues, from the cysteine through the phenylalanine. This entry keeps only the CDR3 DNA: 36 bases, framed from base 1. TCR beta repertoires were profiled from peripheral blood of about a dozen young patients with multiple sclerosis to demonstrate the VDJtools post-analysis software. The multiple sclerosis patients were children and adolescents ranging in age from roughly 6 to 16 years.

Sequencing was done on a sample of blood. The source of this sequence is a girl between 2 and 17 years old with multiple sclerosis. The rearrangement combines TRBV20-1 with TRBJ2-5; 5 matching bases give a weak D call of TRBD1. The CDR3 corresponds to CSARGGRGTQYF. At the DNA level, the sequence is TGCAGTGCTAGAGGGGGAAGGGGGACCCAGTACTTC.